This TCR beta chain came from a study of OX40 agonist ivuxolimab in advanced cancers. Generated by immunoSEQ multiplex PCR, the TCRdb table keeps only in-frame clones and is missing some. The table records 50,000 to 75,000 clones, approximately 90% of them present only once. This clone was seen a handful of times. Germline-derived CDR1 and CDR2 are DFQATT and SNEGSKA (reference sequence). This CDR3 contains 11 residues. The V and J ends lost 4 bases and 7 bases respectively, with 10 bases between them. V is TRBV20-1 and J is TRBJ1-2; D remains ambiguous. Here the sequenced sample was CD4+ or CD8+ T cells sorted from blood, taken in a trial of the OX40 agonist ivuxolimab. This sequence was found in an adult with an advanced solid tumor such as melanoma, head and neck, liver or kidney cancer. CDR3 in DNA: TGCAGTGCTACAGGAATCCTTGGCTACACCTTC. Its protein is CSATGILGYTF.